This entry describes one TCR beta chain. What it binds is not known. This specimen comes from a study of cytomegalovirus exposure and HLA in healthy donors. General observations from the study: Reportedly, diagnosis of cytomegalovirus status by the classifier showed high specificity and sensitivity. In an earlier analysis, about 87% or about 30%: the productive usage of most TCR beta V segments.

The germline V gene has CDR1 SQVTM and CDR2 ANQGSEA. V was pared by 6 bases and J by 3 bases, with 7 bases of the junction left unmatched. This CDR3 has 14 residues. The study ran its PCR with 60 Vbeta and 13 Jbeta primers. Data came from immunoSEQ multiplex PCR; TCRdb stores just in-frame clones and leaves some out. The data show about 90,000 clones, around 77% seen once. The TCR was taken from a man in his thirties or forties in good health and CMV-seronegative. The specimen was PBMCs. V usage is TRBV29-1 and J usage is TRBJ2-2; 7 bases match TRBD1. CDR3 DNA sequence: TGCAGCGTACCCTGGACAGGTCACACCGGGGAGCTGTTTTTT. This encodes CSVPWTGHTGELFF.